This T cell receptor beta chain is from a study of T cell responses to AZD1222 COVID-19 vaccine. With 4 bases clipped from V and 3 bases from J, the junction kept 4 bases outside the gene matches. The CDR3 contains 14 residues. Germline CDR1 MNHEY, CDR2 SVGAGI. Repertoires were generated with immunoSEQ multiplex PCR, while TCRdb's copy carries only in-frame clones and drops some. Of 100,000 to 150,000 clones listed, around 90% are singletons. The specimen was peripheral blood, collected on day 0 of AZD1222 vaccination. The receptor was derived from an adult in good health. V and J are TRBV6-5 and TRBJ2-3, with 7 bases matching TRBD2. The CDR3 here is CASSSPGLTDTQYF. The CDR3 bases are TGTGCCAGCAGTTCCCCGGGACTAACAGATACGCAGTATTTT.